One sample yielded the 20 T cell receptor beta chains listed below, sequenced in a study of blood T cell repertoires in COVID-19. Generated by immunoSEQ multiplex PCR, the TCRdb table keeps only in-frame clones and is missing some. Found here are some 370,000 clones, around 87% of them singletons; the top ten hold about 9.4%. What was sequenced was peripheral blood. Receptors were obtained from a woman in her twenties or thirties with COVID-19, enrolled during active disease.

The CDR3 DNA follows: TGTGCCAGCTCACCCGGCGGTTGGGAGCAGTACTTC. Translating it yields CASSPGGWEQYF. The chain joins TRBV18 to TRBJ2-7; D is undetermined. Germline values: CDR1 KGHSH, CDR2 LQKENI. V was shortened by 3 bases and J by 7 bases, with 10 bases between the two germline ends. The CDR3 is 12 amino acids.

This clone was picked up one time. The genes are TRBV6-5 and TRBJ1-5, with TRBD1 matching over 8 bases. The CDR3 has 13 amino acids. The V gene end was trimmed by 8 bases and the J gene end by 5 bases; junction bases not matched to a gene: 5. Looked up from germline, CDR1 is MNHEY and CDR2 is SVGAGI. CDR3 loop: CASSGQGDQPQHF. In nucleotides, the CDR3 is TGTGCCAGCTCCGGACAGGGTGATCAGCCCCAGCATTTT.

This clone was observed a handful of times. The chain recombines TRBV10-2 with TRBJ2-7; D not resolved. CDR3 length: 12 amino acids. From germline, CDR1 is WSHSY and CDR2 SAAADI. The V and J ends lost 3 bases and 0 bases respectively, with 3 bases between them. The CDR3 DNA sequence: TGCGCCAGCAGTGACAACTCCTACGAGCAGTACTTC. Translated, it gives CASSDNSYEQYF.

The rearrangement joins TRBV10-3 to TRBJ2-5; 11 bases line up with TRBD2. Germline loops: CDR1 ENHRY, CDR2 SYGVKD. The V and J ends lost 5 bases and 4 bases, in that order; junction bases with no gene match: 0. CDR3 length equals 13 residues. The CDR3 DNA reads TGTGCCATCAGTCTAGCGGGAGGAGAGACCCAGTACTTC. Its protein is CAISLAGGETQYF.

This sequence joins TRBV3-1 (or the pseudogene TRBV3-2) and TRBJ1-4; TRBD1 is a possible D gene (5 bases). The germline V and J ends were trimmed by 3 bases and 8 bases, with 25 bases remaining between them. The CDR3 has 18 residues. The germline gives CDR1 LGHDT, CDR2 YNNKEL (reference sequence). CDR3 coding DNA: TGTGCCAGCAGCCACCGACAGTCCCGCTCCGGCGGATGGGAAAAACTGTTTTTT. Translated, it gives CASSHRQSRSGGWEKLFF.

CDR3 in amino acids: CASSPGLGGTEAFF. DNA for the CDR3: TGTGCCAGCTCACCAGGGTTAGGGGGCACTGAAGCTTTCTTT. This chain joins TRBV18 and TRBJ1-1, with D perhaps matching TRBD1 (6 bases). Germline V gene data show CDR1 as KGHSH and CDR2 as LQKENI. The CDR3 covers 14 residues. V lost 2 bases to trimming and J lost 4 bases, with 11 bases between them.

The rearrangement uses TRBV7-9 and TRBJ1-4, with a tentative D call TRBD1 (6 bases). The CDR3 contains 15 residues. Germline V CDR1 and CDR2: SEHNR, FQNEAQ (reference sequence). V lost 5 bases and J lost 3, with 13 bases in between. The CDR3 loop reads CASSPRTASNEKLFF. In DNA form, the CDR3 reads TGTGCCAGCAGCCCGCGGACAGCTTCTAATGAAAAACTGTTTTTT.

V gene TRBV28 combines with J gene TRBJ1-6, with TRBD1 matching 7 bases. Germline V CDR1 and CDR2: MDHEN, SYDVKM. This CDR3 has 16 amino acids. The V segment lost 8 bases and the J segment 7 bases; nucleotides outside the gene matches: 14. Written as DNA, the CDR3 is TGTGCCAGCGCCTTCTTGCTGGGACAGCCCAATTCACCCCTCCACTTT. It translates to CASAFLLGQPNSPLHF.

This chain connects TRBV24-1 to TRBJ2-5, with 7 bases identical to TRBD1. This CDR3 comprises 18 residues. V lost 2 bases and J lost 5; bases outside the gene matches: 16. From germline, CDR1 is KGHDR and CDR2 SFDVKD. The CDR3 reads CATSDSSGTALRLETQYF. The DNA of the CDR3 is TGTGCCACCAGTGATTCCTCCGGGACAGCCCTTAGGTTGGAGACCCAGTACTTC.

This chain joins TRBV5-8 and TRBJ2-1; D uncertain. The germline CDR1 and CDR2 sequences are SGHTS and YDEGEE. V was cut by 2 bases and J by 9 bases, with 6 bases left in between. The CDR3 has 11 amino acids. This CDR3 reads CASSFGSEQFF. The CDR3, as DNA: TGTGCCAGCAGCTTCGGTAGTGAGCAGTTCTTC.

The rearrangement links TRBV27 to TRBJ2-2, with TRBD2 matching over 8 bases. The CDR3 is 15 amino acids. V shed 0 bases, J shed 5 bases, and the junction held 2 bases outside the gene matches. Germline lookup yields CDR1 MNHEY and CDR2 SMNVEV (reference sequence). The CDR3 region has the DNA TGTGCCAGCAGTTTATCGGGACTAGTAACCGGGGAGCTGTTTTTT. Protein sequence: CASSLSGLVTGELFF.

J is TRBJ1-4 and V is TRBV5-1; D remains ambiguous. Per germline, CDR1 SGHRS and CDR2 YFSETQ. V lost 3 bases to trimming and J lost 0 bases, with 9 bases between them. This CDR3 spans 15 amino acids. CDR3 sequence: CASSSGLSTNEKLFF. In DNA, the CDR3 is TGCGCCAGCAGCTCTGGACTTTCAACTAATGAAAAACTGTTTTTT.

The chain joins TRBV2 to TRBJ2-4; 12 bases agree with TRBD1. With 8 bases clipped from V and 15 bases from J, the junction kept 5 bases outside the gene matches. Per germline, CDR1 SNHLY and CDR2 FYNNEI. The CDR3 consists of 11 residues. As DNA, the CDR3 is TGTGCCAGCGAGAGGGACAGGGGGCCGTACTTC. This sequence encodes CASERDRGPYF.

The gene calls are TRBV5-5 and TRBJ2-1; D might be TRBD2 (6 bases). CDR3 length: 17 amino acids. V was cut by 0 bases and J by 1 base, with 14 bases left in between. From germline, CDR1 is SGHKS and CDR2 YYEKEE (reference sequence). CDR3 region: CASSLAVTSISYNEQFF. In nucleotides, the CDR3 is TGTGCCAGCAGCTTGGCAGTGACTAGTATTTCCTACAATGAGCAGTTCTTC.

The chain carries TRBV28 and TRBJ1-1; D not resolved. The germline CDR1 and CDR2 sequences are MDHEN and SYDVKM. V lost 2 bases, J lost 11 bases, and 12 bases lay in between. The length of the CDR3 is 12 residues. The CDR3 sequence: CASSLNSPGAFF. CDR3 nucleotides: TGTGCCAGCAGTTTAAATAGTCCCGGTGCTTTCTTT.

In its sample, this clone was seen a few times. The V and J genes are TRBV5-1 and TRBJ2-7; 12 nucleotides line up with TRBD1. The CDR3 sequence is 15 residues long. Germline CDR1 reads SGHRS; CDR2 reads YFSETQ. V lost 1 base, J lost 6 bases, and 5 bases stayed unmatched. DNA for the CDR3: TGCGCCAGCAGCTTGAACCCGGGACAGGGGGCCGAGCAGTACTTC. Its translation is CASSLNPGQGAEQYF.

The chain uses TRBV4-1 and TRBJ1-4; 7 bases align to TRBD1. V shed 4 bases and J 0 bases; nucleotides not matched to a gene: 14. The length of the CDR3 is 19 residues. CDR1 MGHRA and CDR2 YSYEKL come from the germline V gene. The CDR3 nucleotides are TGCGCCAGCAGCCGAGGAGTACAAAGGACAGGAGCAACTAATGAAAAACTGTTTTTT. Translating it yields CASSRGVQRTGATNEKLFF.

The chain has TRBV18 and TRBJ2-7; the match to TRBD2 covers 7 bases. The CDR3 runs to 15 residues. J gave up 2 bases and V 3 bases, and 7 bases lay outside the gene matches. Germline V lookup: CDR1 KGHSH, CDR2 LQKENI. DNA of the CDR3: TGTGCCAGCTCACCTGGTCAGCGGGAAACCTACGAGCAGTACTTC. Protein: CASSPGQRETYEQYF.

The chain carries TRBV7-6 and TRBJ2-5; 7 bases fit TRBD2. V lost 2 bases to trimming and J lost 1 base; unmatched junction nucleotides: 4. There are 15 residues in the CDR3. Germline V gene data show CDR1 as SGHVS and CDR2 as FNYEAQ. In nucleotides, the CDR3 is TGTGCCAGCAGCTTACTAGCGGAACCCCAAGAGACCCAGTACTTC. This codes for CASSLLAEPQETQYF.

V gene TRBV27 combines with J gene TRBJ2-7, with TRBD2 matching over 10 bases. CDR1 and CDR2 (germline): MNHEY, SMNVEV (reference sequence). The CDR3 totals 17 residues. After removal of 6 bases from V and 0 bases from J, the junction contained 11 bases not matched to a gene. CDR3 loop: CASREASGSWSSYEQYF. In DNA form, the CDR3 reads TGTGCCAGCAGAGAGGCTAGCGGGAGCTGGAGCTCCTACGAGCAGTACTTC.